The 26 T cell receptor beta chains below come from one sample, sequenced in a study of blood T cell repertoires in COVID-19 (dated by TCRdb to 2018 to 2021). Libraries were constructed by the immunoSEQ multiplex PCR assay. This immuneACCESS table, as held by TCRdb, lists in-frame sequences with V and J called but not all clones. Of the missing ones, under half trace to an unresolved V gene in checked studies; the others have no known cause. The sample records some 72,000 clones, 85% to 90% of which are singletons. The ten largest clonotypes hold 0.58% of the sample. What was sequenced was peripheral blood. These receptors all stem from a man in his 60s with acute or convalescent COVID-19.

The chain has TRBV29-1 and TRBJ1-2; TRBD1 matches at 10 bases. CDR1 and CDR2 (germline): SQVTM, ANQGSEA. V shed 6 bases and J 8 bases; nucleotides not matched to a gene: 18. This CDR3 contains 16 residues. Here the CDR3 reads CSVTGTGDSDYSGYTF. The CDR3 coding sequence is TGCAGCGTGACCGGGACAGGGGATAGTGACTATTCGGGCTACACCTTC.

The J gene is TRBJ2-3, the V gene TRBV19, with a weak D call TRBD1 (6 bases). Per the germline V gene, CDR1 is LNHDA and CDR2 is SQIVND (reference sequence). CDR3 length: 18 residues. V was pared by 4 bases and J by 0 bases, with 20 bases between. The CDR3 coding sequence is TGTGCCAGTAGTACCTATCTTGGGACATTCCCTAGCACAGATACGCAGTATTTT. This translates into CASSTYLGTFPSTDTQYF.

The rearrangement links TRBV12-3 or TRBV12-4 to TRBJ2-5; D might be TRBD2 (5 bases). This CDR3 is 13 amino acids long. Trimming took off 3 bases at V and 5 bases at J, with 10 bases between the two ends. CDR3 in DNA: TGTGCCAGCAGTTTTGAGGGAATTGAGACCCAGTACTTC. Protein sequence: CASSFEGIETQYF.

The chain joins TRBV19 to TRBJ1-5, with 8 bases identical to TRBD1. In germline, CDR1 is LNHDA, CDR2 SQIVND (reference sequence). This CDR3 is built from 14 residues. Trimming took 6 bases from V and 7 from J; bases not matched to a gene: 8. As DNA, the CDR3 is TGTGCCAGTAGCCCAGGGGGCTTCAAGCAGCCCCAGCATTTT. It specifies CASSPGGFKQPQHF.

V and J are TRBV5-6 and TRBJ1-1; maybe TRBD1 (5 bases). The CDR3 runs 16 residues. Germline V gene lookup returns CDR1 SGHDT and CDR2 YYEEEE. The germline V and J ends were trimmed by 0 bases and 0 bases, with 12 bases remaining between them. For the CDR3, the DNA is TGTGCCAGCAGCTTGGAGAAGGGGCCACTGAACACTGAAGCTTTCTTT. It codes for CASSLEKGPLNTEAFF. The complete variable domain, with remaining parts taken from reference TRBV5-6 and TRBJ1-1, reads DAGVTQSPTHLIKTRGQQVTLRCSPKSGHDTVSWYQQALGQGPQFIFQYYEEEERQRGNFPDRFSGHQFPNYSSELNVNALLLGDSALYLCASSLEKGPLNTEAFFGQGTRLTVV.

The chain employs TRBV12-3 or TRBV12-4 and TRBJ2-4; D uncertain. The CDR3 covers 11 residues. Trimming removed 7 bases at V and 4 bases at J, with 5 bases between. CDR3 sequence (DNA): TGTGCCAGCACTAGAAAAAACATTCAGTACTTC. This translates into CASTRKNIQYF.

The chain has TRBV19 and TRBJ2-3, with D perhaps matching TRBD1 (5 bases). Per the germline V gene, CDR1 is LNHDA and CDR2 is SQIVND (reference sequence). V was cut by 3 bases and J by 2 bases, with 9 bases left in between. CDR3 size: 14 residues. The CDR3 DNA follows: TGTGCCAGTAGTATGGGGCAGACCACAGATACGCAGTATTTT. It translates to CASSMGQTTDTQYF.

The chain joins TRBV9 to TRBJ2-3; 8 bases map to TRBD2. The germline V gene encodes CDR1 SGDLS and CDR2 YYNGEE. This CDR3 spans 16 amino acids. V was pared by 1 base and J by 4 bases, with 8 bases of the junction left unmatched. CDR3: CASSVKTGGQADTQYF. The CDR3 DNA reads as TGTGCCAGCAGCGTAAAAACGGGGGGGCAGGCAGATACGCAGTATTTT.

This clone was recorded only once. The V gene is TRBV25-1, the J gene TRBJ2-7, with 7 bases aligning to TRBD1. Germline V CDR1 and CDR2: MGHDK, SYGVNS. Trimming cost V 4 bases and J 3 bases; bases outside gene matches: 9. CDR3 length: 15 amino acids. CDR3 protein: CASSGGNRGIYEQYF. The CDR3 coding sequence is TGTGCCAGCAGTGGGGGGAACAGGGGCATCTACGAGCAGTACTTC.

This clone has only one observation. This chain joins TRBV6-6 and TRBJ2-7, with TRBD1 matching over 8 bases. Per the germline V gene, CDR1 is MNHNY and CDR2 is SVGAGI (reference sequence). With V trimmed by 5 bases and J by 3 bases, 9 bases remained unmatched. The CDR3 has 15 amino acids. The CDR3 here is CASSQDRESFYEQYF. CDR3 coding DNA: TGTGCCAGCAGTCAGGACAGGGAGTCCTTCTACGAGCAGTACTTC.

The CDR3 reads CASSSRQGANEKLFF. CDR3 DNA sequence: TGCGCCAGCAGCTCTAGACAGGGCGCTAATGAAAAACTGTTTTTT. The rearrangement joins TRBV5-1 to TRBJ1-4, with 7 bases that match TRBD1. CDR3 length equals 15 residues. Trimming removed 3 bases from V and 3 bases from J; junction bases left unmatched: 5. CDR1 is SGHRS and CDR2 is YFSETQ in the germline V gene.

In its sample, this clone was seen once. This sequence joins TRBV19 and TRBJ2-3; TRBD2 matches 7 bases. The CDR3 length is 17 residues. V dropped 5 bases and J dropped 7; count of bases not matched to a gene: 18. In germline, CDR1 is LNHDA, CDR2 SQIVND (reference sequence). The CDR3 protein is CASSSPPVGGLSNTQYF. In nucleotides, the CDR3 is TGTGCCAGTAGTTCCCCCCCTGTGGGAGGGCTATCGAATACGCAGTATTTT. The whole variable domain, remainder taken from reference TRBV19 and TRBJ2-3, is DGGITQSPKYLFRKEGQNVTLSCEQNLNHDAMYWYRQDPGQGLRLIYYSQIVNDFQKGDIAEGYSVSREKKESFPLTVTSAQKNPTAFYLCASSSPPVGGLSNTQYFGPGTRLTVL.

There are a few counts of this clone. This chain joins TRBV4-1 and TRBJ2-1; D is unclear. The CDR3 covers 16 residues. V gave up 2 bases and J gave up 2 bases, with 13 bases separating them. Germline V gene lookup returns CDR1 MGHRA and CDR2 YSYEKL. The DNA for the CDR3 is TGCGCCAGCAGCCAATATTTAGCTACCGCCTACAATGAGCAGTTCTTC. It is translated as CASSQYLATAYNEQFF.

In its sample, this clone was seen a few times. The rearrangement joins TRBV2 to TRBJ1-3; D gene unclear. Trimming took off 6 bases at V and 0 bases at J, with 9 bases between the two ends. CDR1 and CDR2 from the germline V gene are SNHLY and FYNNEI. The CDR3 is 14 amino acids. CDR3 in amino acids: CASSSAFSGNTIYF. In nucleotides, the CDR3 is TGTGCCAGCAGCTCTGCGTTCTCTGGAAACACCATATATTTT. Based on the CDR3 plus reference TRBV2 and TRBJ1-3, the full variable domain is EPEVTQTPSHQVTQMGQEVILRCVPISNHLYFYWYRQILGQKVEFLVSFYNNEISEKSEIFDDQFSVERPDGSNFTLKIRSTKLEDSAMYFCASSSAFSGNTIYFGEGSWLTVV.

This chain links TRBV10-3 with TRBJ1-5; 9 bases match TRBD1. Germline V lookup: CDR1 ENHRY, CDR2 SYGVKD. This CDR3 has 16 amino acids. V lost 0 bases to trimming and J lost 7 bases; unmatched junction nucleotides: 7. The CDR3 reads CAISESSGTGTQPQHF. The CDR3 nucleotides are TGTGCCATCAGTGAGTCTTCCGGGACAGGGACCCAGCCCCAGCATTTT.

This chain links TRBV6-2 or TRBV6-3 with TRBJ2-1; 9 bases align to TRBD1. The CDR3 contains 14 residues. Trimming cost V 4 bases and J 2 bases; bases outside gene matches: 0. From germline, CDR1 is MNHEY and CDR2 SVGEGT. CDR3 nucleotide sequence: TGTGCCAGCAGTTGGGACAGGGCCTACAATGAGCAGTTCTTC. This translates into CASSWDRAYNEQFF.

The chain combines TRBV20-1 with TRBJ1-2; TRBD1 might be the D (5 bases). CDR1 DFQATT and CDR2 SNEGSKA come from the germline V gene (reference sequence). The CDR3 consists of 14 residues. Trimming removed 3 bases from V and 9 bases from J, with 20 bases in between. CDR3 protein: CSASVSAGWESYTF. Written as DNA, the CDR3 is TGCAGTGCTAGTGTTTCGGCAGGGTGGGAAAGCTACACCTTC.

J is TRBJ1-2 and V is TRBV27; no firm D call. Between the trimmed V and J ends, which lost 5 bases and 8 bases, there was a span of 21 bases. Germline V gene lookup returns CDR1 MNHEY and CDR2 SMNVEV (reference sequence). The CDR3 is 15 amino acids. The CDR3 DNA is TGTGCCAGCAGTCCCTCCCCGACCGGCGAGGCGGGCTACACCTTC. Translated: CASSPSPTGEAGYTF.

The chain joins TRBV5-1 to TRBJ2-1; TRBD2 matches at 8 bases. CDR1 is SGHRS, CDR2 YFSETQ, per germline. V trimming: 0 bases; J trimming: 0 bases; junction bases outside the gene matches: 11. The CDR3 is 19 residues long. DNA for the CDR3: TGCGCCAGCAGCTTGGTAGGAGCGGGGGACCTCAGCTCCTACAATGAGCAGTTCTTC. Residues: CASSLVGAGDLSSYNEQFF.

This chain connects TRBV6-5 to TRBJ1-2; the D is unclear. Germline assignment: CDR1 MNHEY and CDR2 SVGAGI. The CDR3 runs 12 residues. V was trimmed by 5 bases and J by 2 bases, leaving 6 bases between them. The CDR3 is CASSQKNYGYTF. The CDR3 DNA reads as TGTGCCAGCAGTCAGAAAAACTATGGCTACACCTTC.

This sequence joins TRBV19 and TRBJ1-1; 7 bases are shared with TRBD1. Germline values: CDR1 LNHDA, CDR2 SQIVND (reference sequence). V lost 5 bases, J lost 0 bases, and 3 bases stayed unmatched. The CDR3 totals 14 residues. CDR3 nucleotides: TGTGCCAGTAGTTTACAGGGGATGAACACTGAAGCTTTCTTT. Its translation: CASSLQGMNTEAFF. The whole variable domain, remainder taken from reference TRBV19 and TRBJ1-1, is DGGITQSPKYLFRKEGQNVTLSCEQNLNHDAMYWYRQDPGQGLRLIYYSQIVNDFQKGDIAEGYSVSREKKESFPLTVTSAQKNPTAFYLCASSLQGMNTEAFFGQGTRLTVV.

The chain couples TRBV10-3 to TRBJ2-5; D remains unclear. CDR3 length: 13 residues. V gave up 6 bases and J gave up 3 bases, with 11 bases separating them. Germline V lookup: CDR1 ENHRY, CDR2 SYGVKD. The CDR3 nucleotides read TGTGCCATCAGGAAACTACCCGAAGAGACCCAGTACTTC. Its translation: CAIRKLPEETQYF.

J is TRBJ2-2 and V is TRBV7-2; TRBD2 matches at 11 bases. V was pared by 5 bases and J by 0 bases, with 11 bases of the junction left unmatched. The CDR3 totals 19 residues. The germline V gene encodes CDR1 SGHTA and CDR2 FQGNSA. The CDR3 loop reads CASSTLSRLAGTNTGELFF. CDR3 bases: TGTGCCAGCAGCACCTTATCCCGACTAGCGGGGACGAACACCGGGGAGCTGTTTTTT.

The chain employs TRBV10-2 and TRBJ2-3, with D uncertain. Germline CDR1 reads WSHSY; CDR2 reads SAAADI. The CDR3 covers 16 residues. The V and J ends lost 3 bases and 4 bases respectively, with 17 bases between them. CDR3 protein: CASSDPGEPPPDTQYF. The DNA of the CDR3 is TGCGCCAGCAGTGACCCTGGAGAACCTCCCCCAGATACGCAGTATTTT.

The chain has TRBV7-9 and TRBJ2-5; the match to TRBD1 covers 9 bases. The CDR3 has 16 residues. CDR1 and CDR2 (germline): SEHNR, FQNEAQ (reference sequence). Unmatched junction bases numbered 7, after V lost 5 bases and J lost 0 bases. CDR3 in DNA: TGTGCCAGCAGCGCCGGGACAGGGACTTACCAAGAGACCCAGTACTTC. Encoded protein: CASSAGTGTYQETQYF.

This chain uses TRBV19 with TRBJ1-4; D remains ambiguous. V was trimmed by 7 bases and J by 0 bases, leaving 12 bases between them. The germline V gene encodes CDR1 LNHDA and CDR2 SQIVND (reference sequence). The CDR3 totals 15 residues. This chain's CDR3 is CASTLQHATNEKLFF. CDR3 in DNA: TGTGCCAGTACGTTACAGCATGCAACTAATGAAAAACTGTTTTTT.